A selection of T cell receptor beta chains follows, all from one sample in a study of siplizumab effects on memory and regulatory T cells. TCRdb keeps only in-frame clones here, not all; method: immunoSEQ multiplex PCR. There are 90,000 to 95,000 clones in the sample; more than 95% occur only once, and less than 0.035% lies in the top ten. The sample comprised naive CD4+ T cells sorted from blood. These receptors were collected from a human donor in good health. The CDR3 runs from the conserved cysteine through the conserved F or W. A D gene is named only where the DNA matches it firmly. Where a row states a size, it is once, few, many or the class of an expanded clone; other rows omit it.

TRBJ2-5	NA	NA	TRBV19	CASSRTNFQETQYF	TGTGCCAGTTCCAGGACAAATTTCCAAGAGACCCAGTACTTC
TRBJ1-6	NA	NA	TRBV19	CASSSYSYNSPLHF	TGTGCCAGTAGTAGTTACTCCTATAATTCACCCCTCCACTTT
TRBJ2-5	NA	NA	TRBV5-1	CASSFFGTRTQETQYF	TGCGCCAGCAGCTTTTTCGGGACAAGAACCCAAGAGACCCAGTACTTC
TRBJ1-5	NA	TRBD1	TRBV6-1	CASSERGQADNQPQHF	TGTGCCAGCAGTGAACGGGGACAGGCCGACAATCAGCCCCAGCATTTT
TRBJ2-5	once	TRBD2	TRBV6-5	CASSYPGGRETQYF	TGTGCCAGCAGTTATCCGGGGGGGCGGGAGACCCAGTACTTC
TRBJ1-1	NA	TRBD1	TRBV6-5	CASSRTGWGTEAFF	TGTGCCAGCAGCAGGACAGGGTGGGGCACTGAAGCTTTCTTT
TRBJ1-5	NA	TRBD1	TRBV7-9	CASSLLDRGSNQPQHF	TGTGCCAGCAGCCTCCTGGACAGGGGTAGCAATCAGCCCCAGCATTTT
TRBJ2-3	NA	TRBD2	TRBV7-2	CASSLMSGGSTDTQYF	TGTGCCAGCAGCTTAATGAGCGGGGGTAGCACAGATACGCAGTATTTT
TRBJ2-3	NA	TRBD2	TRBV5-1	CASSWRASGANTDTQYF	TGCGCCAGCAGCTGGCGGGCTAGCGGGGCGAATACAGATACGCAGTATTTT
TRBJ1-5	few	NA	TRBV5-1	CASSLEGDSNQPQHF	TGCGCCAGCAGCTTGGAGGGGGATAGCAATCAGCCCCAGCATTTT
TRBJ1-1	few	NA	TRBV28	CASSLETLTGAFF	TGTGCCAGCAGTTTAGAGACGCTGACTGGAGCTTTCTTT
TRBJ2-2	NA	TRBD1	TRBV5-1	CASSYDRGKTGELFF	TGCGCCAGCAGCTACGACAGGGGGAAGACCGGGGAGCTGTTTTTT
TRBJ2-1	NA	NA	TRBV9	CASSPGGGNNEQFF	TGTGCCAGCAGCCCCGGTGGCGGAAACAATGAGCAGTTCTTC
TRBJ1-2	NA	NA	TRBV19	CASKQEGGRRYGYTF	TGTGCCAGTAAACAAGAAGGGGGGCGCCGCTATGGCTACACCTTC
TRBJ1-2	NA	NA	TRBV19	CASSIDNKGRPGYTF	TGTGCCAGTAGTATAGATAATAAGGGACGGCCGGGCTACACCTTC
TRBJ2-3	NA	TRBD1	TRBV5-1	CASSQGTGLGPDTQYF	TGCGCCAGCAGCCAAGGGACAGGGTTGGGCCCAGATACGCAGTATTTT
TRBJ2-5	NA	NA	TRBV7-6	CASTLGRSETQYF	TGTGCCAGCACCTTAGGACGGTCAGAGACCCAGTACTTC
TRBJ2-1	NA	NA	TRBV4-1	CASSPGLGYNEQFF	TGCGCCAGCAGCCCAGGCCTCGGATACAATGAGCAGTTCTTC
TRBJ1-3	NA	NA	TRBV18	CASSPPGTLNTIYF	TGTGCCAGCTCACCCCCGGGTACTCTAAACACCATATATTTT
TRBJ2-3	NA	TRBD1	TRBV7-2	CASSLSADRVPSTDTQYF	TGTGCCAGCAGCTTGTCCGCCGACAGGGTGCCTAGCACAGATACGCAGTATTTT
TRBJ1-5	NA	NA	TRBV19	CASTSPGGNQPQHF	TGTGCCAGTACCTCTCCTGGGGGCAATCAGCCCCAGCATTTT
TRBJ1-2	NA	NA	TRBV28	CASSLSLGDYGYTF	TGTGCCAGCAGTTTATCTCTCGGGGACTATGGCTACACCTTC
TRBJ2-1	NA	NA	TRBV6-5	CASIASGTGEQFF	TGTGCCAGCATCGCGTCCGGGACTGGTGAGCAGTTCTTC
TRBJ2-2	NA	TRBD1	TRBV7-3	CATKAGTGGTGELFF	TGTGCCACCAAAGCCGGGACAGGGGGGACCGGGGAGCTGTTTTTT
TRBJ1-1	few	TRBD1	TRBV30	CAWSAQQGAEAFF	TGTGCCTGGAGTGCCCAACAGGGGGCTGAAGCTTTCTTT
TRBJ2-3	NA	NA	TRBV18	CASSPRDTDTQYF	TGTGCCAGCTCACCTCGGGACACAGATACGCAGTATTTT
TRBJ2-6	NA	NA	TRBV11-2	CASSSQGSGANVLTF	TGTGCCAGCAGCTCCCAAGGTAGTGGGGCCAACGTCCTGACTTTC
TRBJ1-5	NA	NA	TRBV5-6	CASSEGRYSNQPQHF	TGTGCCAGCAGCGAGGGCAGGTATAGCAATCAGCCCCAGCATTTT
TRBJ1-2	NA	NA	TRBV6-6	CASSAGVYGYTF	TGTGCCAGCAGTGCAGGGGTATATGGCTACACCTTC
TRBJ2-7	once	TRBD1	TRBV11-2	CASSPTLDRLTEQYF	TGTGCCAGCAGCCCGACGCTGGACAGGCTGACAGAGCAGTACTTC
TRBJ2-7	NA	NA	TRBV2	CASSPSYEQYF	TGTGCCAGCAGCCCGAGCTACGAGCAGTACTTC
TRBJ1-1	NA	NA	TRBV25-1	CASSELRGDAFF	TGTGCCAGCAGTGAACTACGTGGGGACGCTTTCTTT
TRBJ2-7	NA	NA	TRBV5-1	CASSREGQLVFDEQYF	TGCGCCAGCAGCAGGGAGGGACAGTTGGTTTTCGACGAGCAGTACTTC
TRBJ1-1	once	TRBD1	TRBV2	CASGGQLNTEAFF	TGTGCCAGCGGGGGACAGTTGAACACTGAAGCTTTCTTT
TRBJ1-5	NA	NA	TRBV14	CASSQGAFQPQHF	TGTGCCAGCAGCCAGGGGGCCTTTCAGCCCCAGCATTTT
TRBJ2-7	NA	TRBD2	TRBV9	CASSPGGGFPYEQYF	TGTGCCAGCAGCCCCGGGGGAGGGTTCCCCTACGAGCAGTACTTC
TRBJ1-2	NA	NA	TRBV19	CASSIFPAENYGYTF	TGTGCCAGTAGTATATTCCCAGCCGAGAACTATGGCTACACCTTC
TRBJ2-3	NA	TRBD2	TRBV2	CASTEAGFSTDTQYF	TGTGCCAGCACCGAAGCGGGATTTAGCACAGATACGCAGTATTTT
TRBJ2-1	NA	NA	TRBV7-5	CVRSLAPVGGADNEQFF	TGTGTCAGAAGCTTAGCCCCTGTCGGGGGGGCCGACAATGAGCAGTTCTTC
TRBJ1-5	NA	NA	TRBV21-1	CASSSPSTGEGNQPQHF	TGTGCCAGCAGCTCACCCTCCACCGGGGAGGGCAATCAGCCCCAGCATTTT
TRBJ2-2	NA	TRBD2	TRBV2	CASSRLGTSGGPNTGELFF	TGTGCCAGCAGTCGCCTAGGGACTAGCGGGGGCCCGAACACCGGGGAGCTGTTTTTT
TRBJ1-1	NA	NA	TRBV25-1	CASSESRQLGAEAFF	TGTGCCAGCAGTGAATCGAGACAGCTGGGGGCTGAAGCTTTCTTT
TRBJ1-2	NA	NA	TRBV7-7	CASSAEYGYTF	TGTGCCAGCAGCGCCGAATATGGCTACACCTTC
TRBJ1-5	NA	NA	TRBV6-4	CASSDEGGQPQHF	TGTGCCAGCAGTGACGAGGGAGGGCAGCCCCAGCATTTT
TRBJ2-7	once	NA	TRBV2	CATTPQLVGYEQYF	TGTGCCACCACCCCCCAACTAGTGGGGTACGAGCAGTACTTC
TRBJ2-1	NA	NA	TRBV11-3	CASSGLGVNEQFF	TGTGCCAGCAGCGGGTTGGGGGTTAATGAGCAGTTCTTC
TRBJ1-2	NA	NA	TRBV7-2	CASTPPPGGNGYTF	TGTGCCAGCACTCCCCCCCCCGGAGGGAATGGCTACACCTTC
TRBJ2-3	NA	NA	TRBV29-1	CSGRLVQGTDTQYF	TGCAGCGGACGACTAGTTCAAGGGACAGATACGCAGTATTTT
TRBJ2-3	NA	NA	TRBV6-5	CATLARGSLDTQYF	TGTGCCACCCTAGCCCGAGGGAGTTTAGATACGCAGTATTTT
TRBJ1-5	NA	NA	TRBV18	CASSPDSNQPQHF	TGTGCCAGCTCACCAGATAGCAATCAGCCCCAGCATTTT
TRBJ1-3	NA	NA	TRBV18	CASSPEINTIYF	TGTGCCAGCTCACCGGAAATAAACACCATATATTTT
TRBJ2-2	NA	NA	TRBV13	CASSSRGPGTGELFF	TGTGCCAGCAGCTCCCGGGGGCCCGGCACCGGGGAGCTGTTTTTT